The 10 T cell receptor beta chains in this list originate from one sample, sequenced in a study of cytomegalovirus exposure and HLA in healthy donors. 60 Vbeta and 13 Jbeta primers were used in PCR. The protocol was immunoSEQ multiplex PCR, while the TCRdb copy is restricted to in-frame clones and leaves out a portion. The data hold under 200,000 clones, with around four fifths observed a single time. Sequences were obtained from PBMCs. The receptors come from a woman in her forties or fifties in good health and CMV-seronegative.

The chain couples TRBV2 to TRBJ1-3, with 7 nucleotides matching TRBD1. Germline CDR1 SNHLY, CDR2 FYNNEI. The CDR3 extends over 16 amino acids. Germline trimming cut 6 bases from V and 3 bases from J; bases unmatched to any gene: 11. CDR3 region: CASRPQGFASGNTIYF. DNA of the CDR3: TGTGCCAGCAGACCACAGGGGTTCGCTAGTGGAAACACCATATATTTT.

This rearrangement joins TRBV9 to TRBJ2-7; 8 bases align to TRBD2. The CDR3 consists of 15 residues. CDR1 SGDLS and CDR2 YYNGEE come from the germline V gene. Trimming cost V 1 base and J 0 bases; bases outside gene matches: 3. The CDR3, as DNA: TGTGCCAGCAGCGTATTTGCGGGAGGCTCCTACGAGCAGTACTTC. It translates to CASSVFAGGSYEQYF.

This sequence joins TRBV11-2 and TRBJ2-7, with D tentatively TRBD2 (7 bases). This CDR3 comprises 15 residues. Trimming shortened V by 4 bases and J by 4 bases, and 17 bases separated the two germline ends. Per germline, CDR1 SGHAT and CDR2 FQNNGV. In nucleotides, the CDR3 is TGTGCCAGCAGCTCGGGGGCGGGAGTACAATACGAGCAGTACTTC. It is translated as CASSSGAGVQYEQYF. Together with reference TRBV11-2 and TRBJ2-7, the CDR3 gives the full variable domain: EAGVAQSPRYKIIEKRQSVAFWCNPISGHATLYWYQQILGQGPKLLIQFQNNGVVDDSQLPKDRFSAERLKGVDSTLKIQPAKLEDSAVYLCASSSGAGVQYEQYFGPGTRLTVT.

In the case of this clone: A read error may produce the germline difference seen at one junction end. The chain links TRBV7-7 to TRBJ2-1; 11 positions match TRBD2. The CDR3 totals 14 residues. Per germline, CDR1 SSHAT and CDR2 FNYEAQ (reference sequence). CDR3: CASSLLAGGNEQFF. The DNA of the CDR3 is TGTGCTAGCAGCTTGCTAGCGGGAGGCAATGAGCAGTTCTTC. Using reference TRBV7-7 and TRBJ2-1 for the parts outside the CDR3, the full variable domain is GAGVSQSPRYKVTKRGQDVTLRCDPISSHATLYWYQQALGQGPEFLTYFNYEAQPDKSGLPSDRFSAERPEGSISTLTIQRTEQRDSAMYRCASSLLAGGNEQFFGPGTRLTVL.

The chain combines TRBV28 with TRBJ1-3, with unresolved D. The germline V and J ends were trimmed by 3 bases and 0 bases, with 30 bases remaining between them. The germline V gene has CDR1 MDHEN and CDR2 SYDVKM. The length of the CDR3 is 22 residues. CDR3 in amino acids: CASSFPLVDPTRLIGSGNTIYF. Written as DNA, the CDR3 is TGTGCCAGCAGTTTTCCCCTTGTGGATCCAACCCGACTAATTGGCTCTGGAAACACCATATATTTT.

The V gene is TRBV12-5, the J gene TRBJ2-7; 10 bases map to TRBD1. Looked up from germline, CDR1 is LGHNT and CDR2 is FRNRAP. The CDR3 totals 14 residues. V dropped 6 bases and J dropped 3; count of bases not matched to a gene: 5. CDR3 region: CASGGDRGIYEQYF. The DNA for the CDR3 is TGTGCTAGTGGCGGGGACAGGGGTATCTACGAGCAGTACTTC.

This chain joins TRBV28 and TRBJ2-6; D remains unclear. Germline V gives CDR1 MDHEN, CDR2 SYDVKM. The CDR3 contains 16 residues. V dropped 1 base and J dropped 1 base, with 8 bases sitting between them. The CDR3 coding sequence is TGTGCCAGCAGTTTATTGATGGCTTCTGGGGCCAACGTCCTGACTTTC. Translating gives CASSLLMASGANVLTF.

The chain combines TRBV7-8 with TRBJ1-6; D uncertain. The germline V gene has CDR1 SGHVS and CDR2 FQNEAQ. V lost 0 bases and J 6 bases, leaving 12 bases between the germline ends. CDR3 length: 16 amino acids. CDR3 DNA: TGTGCCAGCAGCTTAGCAGGTTCACACAGTAATTCACCCCTCCACTTT. Encoded protein: CASSLAGSHSNSPLHF.

The chain is built from TRBV7-8 and TRBJ1-4; D possibly corresponds to TRBD1 (6 bases). V dropped 11 bases and J dropped 8 bases, with 18 bases sitting between them. Germline lookup yields CDR1 SGHVS and CDR2 FQNEAQ. This CDR3 has 13 amino acids. Written as DNA, the CDR3 is TGTGCCTCACAAGGGGGAAAAGGGGAAAAACTGTTTTTT. It yields the protein CASQGGKGEKLFF.

Only one count was recorded for this clone. J is TRBJ1-2 and V is TRBV6-1; 11 nucleotides line up with TRBD1. The CDR3 runs 15 residues. Looked up from germline, CDR1 is MNHNS and CDR2 is SASEGT. The trim removed 8 bases at V and 7 bases at J, leaving 12 bases unmatched. The CDR3 sequence is CASQTQPDRGPGYTF. The CDR3 region has the DNA TGTGCCAGCCAAACCCAGCCGGACAGGGGGCCTGGCTACACCTTC.